These 30 T cell receptor beta chains originate from one sample sequenced in a study of blood T cell repertoires in COVID-19. Here immunoSEQ multiplex PCR was the method, and the copy in TCRdb shows in-frame clones only, minus some. The sample lists about 180,000 clones, about 87% occurring once. Sequenced material: peripheral blood. The receptor set was obtained from a woman aged 45 to 65 with acute or convalescent COVID-19.

V usage is TRBV10-1 and J usage is TRBJ1-1; D uncertain. V was cut by 9 bases and J by 1 base, with 21 bases left in between. The CDR3 runs 16 residues. Germline V lookup: CDR1 WNHNN, CDR2 SYGVQD (reference sequence). In DNA form, the CDR3 reads TGCGCCAGGATGTGGAGGATGATGCTGGAGAACACTGAAGCTTTCTTT. Amino acid sequence: CARMWRMMLENTEAFF.

This chain uses TRBV18 with TRBJ2-3; 9 bases align to TRBD2. Per germline, CDR1 KGHSH and CDR2 LQKENI. V gave up 3 bases and J gave up 2 bases; unmatched junction bases: 6. CDR3 length equals 16 residues. CDR3 in amino acids: CASSPETSGSTDTQYF. The DNA for the CDR3 is TGTGCCAGCTCACCTGAGACTAGCGGTTCCACAGATACGCAGTATTTT.

The rearrangement uses TRBV6-5 and TRBJ1-2, with 8 bases matching TRBD1. CDR1 and CDR2 (germline): MNHEY, SVGAGI. Unmatched junction bases numbered 2, after V lost 10 bases and J lost 4 bases. The CDR3 is made up of 11 amino acids. The CDR3 loop reads CATGTGYGYTF. The DNA of the CDR3 is TGTGCCACTGGGACAGGCTATGGCTACACCTTC.

The V call is TRBV6-5, the J call TRBJ2-2, with no clear D. V gave up 2 bases and J gave up 3 bases, with 10 bases separating them. The CDR3 is 15 residues long. CDR1 and CDR2 (germline): MNHEY, SVGAGI. CDR3 bases: TGTGCCAGCAGTTACCGTAGTCTCGACACCGGGGAGCTGTTTTTT. Its protein is CASSYRSLDTGELFF.

The rearrangement uses TRBV3-1 (or the pseudogene TRBV3-2) and TRBJ1-2; 7 bases line up with TRBD1. V lost 4 bases and J lost 7; bases outside the gene matches: 6. The CDR3 contains 13 residues. Germline V lookup: CDR1 LGHDT, CDR2 YNNKEL (reference sequence). For the CDR3, the DNA is TGTGCCAGCAGCCCATCAACAGGGGCTGGCTACACCTTC. Its translation is CASSPSTGAGYTF.

The chain is built from TRBV4-3 and TRBJ2-7; TRBD2 matches 7 bases. Germline lookup yields CDR1 LGHNA and CDR2 YSLEER. The CDR3 length is 16 residues. With V trimmed by 5 bases and J by 0 bases, 10 bases remained unmatched. The DNA of the CDR3 is TGCGCCAGCAGCGATGGGGTGGGAGGGACCTCCTACGAGCAGTACTTC. This sequence encodes CASSDGVGGTSYEQYF.

The chain joins TRBV11-3 to TRBJ2-2; TRBD2 aligns across 8 bases. Germline V gene lookup returns CDR1 SGHNT and CDR2 YENEEA. V lost 5 bases and J lost 4; bases outside the gene matches: 12. CDR3 length: 17 amino acids. CDR3 sequence reads: CASSHRGGTTGTGELFF. The CDR3, as DNA: TGTGCCAGCAGCCACCGCGGGGGGACAACGGGCACCGGGGAGCTGTTTTTT.

This rearrangement joins TRBV24-1 to TRBJ1-2, with D possibly being TRBD1 (5 bases). CDR3 length: 15 amino acids. The ends were cut back, 3 bases at V and 0 bases at J, with 10 bases in the middle. The germline gives CDR1 KGHDR, CDR2 SFDVKD. CDR3 sequence: CATSDRGSPNYGYTF. CDR3 in DNA: TGTGCCACCAGTGATCGGGGGTCCCCTAACTATGGCTACACCTTC.

The V gene is TRBV5-8, the J gene TRBJ1-5, with D possibly TRBD1 on 6 matching bases. Trimming removed 3 bases at V and 7 bases at J, with 14 bases between. The CDR3 runs 14 residues. Looked up from germline, CDR1 is SGHTS and CDR2 is YDEGEE. The CDR3 region is CASSSPTGLQPQHF. CDR3 in DNA: TGTGCCAGCAGCTCCCCAACAGGGCTACAGCCCCAGCATTTT.

This chain joins TRBV24-1 and TRBJ2-3; 10 positions agree with TRBD1. V lost 3 bases and J lost 11; bases outside the gene matches: 10. The length of the CDR3 is 15 residues. In germline, CDR1 is KGHDR, CDR2 SFDVKD. The CDR3 nucleotides read TGTGCCACCAGTGATCCCGGGACAGGGGAGAGGGGGCAGTATTTT. Translation gives CATSDPGTGERGQYF.

The chain uses TRBV7-9 and TRBJ2-3, with D possibly TRBD1 on 5 matching bases. Germline CDR1 SEHNR, CDR2 FQNEAQ (reference sequence). The length of the CDR3 is 15 residues. The V end was cut by 1 base, the J end by 8 bases, with 16 bases between. The CDR3 nucleotides read TGTGCCAGCAGCTTAGAGGCCACAGGAATTGTTACGCAGTATTTT. This codes for CASSLEATGIVTQYF.

This clone was seen a single time. The rearrangement uses TRBV5-1 and TRBJ2-1; 7 nucleotides match TRBD1. This CDR3 comprises 16 residues. Per germline, CDR1 SGHRS and CDR2 YFSETQ. V trimming: 4 bases; J trimming: 1 base; junction bases outside the gene matches: 8. CDR3 loop: CASSGGWGQSYNEQFF. The CDR3 DNA sequence: TGCGCCAGCAGCGGCGGGTGGGGACAGTCCTACAATGAGCAGTTCTTC.

This rearrangement joins TRBV18 to TRBJ1-6; a possible D gene is TRBD1 (6 bases). V was trimmed by 4 bases and J by 9 bases, leaving 19 bases between them. This CDR3 is 16 amino acids long. Germline loops: CDR1 KGHSH, CDR2 LQKENI. In DNA, the CDR3 is TGTGCCAGCTCACTAGACCGGCAGGGGTTGGGTTCACCCCTCCACTTT. Translation gives CASSLDRQGLGSPLHF.

This clone showed up just a few times. The chain combines TRBV18 with TRBJ1-2; 7 positions match TRBD1. This CDR3 has 16 residues. Per the germline V gene, CDR1 is KGHSH and CDR2 is LQKENI. V was clipped by 3 bases and J by 4 bases; unmatched bases: 11. This chain's CDR3 is CASSPAPGTDLYGYTF. The CDR3 DNA follows: TGTGCCAGCTCACCTGCCCCCGGGACAGACCTCTATGGCTACACCTTC.

The chain is built from TRBV7-9 and TRBJ1-1; D not resolved. The CDR3 runs to 13 residues. Germline values: CDR1 SEHNR, CDR2 FQNEAQ (reference sequence). Between the trimmed V and J ends, which lost 1 base and 5 bases, there was a span of 8 bases. CDR3 sequence: CASSLDRGTEAFF. The CDR3 DNA reads TGTGCCAGCAGCTTAGATCGGGGAACTGAAGCTTTCTTT.

This chain links TRBV11-2 with TRBJ2-7; 7 nucleotides match TRBD1. This CDR3 is 13 amino acids long. Germline V gives CDR1 SGHAT, CDR2 FQNNGV. J was trimmed by 2 bases and V by 5 bases; bases with no gene match: 3. DNA of the CDR3: TGTGCCAGCAGCCCAGACAGGGCCTACGAGCAGTACTTC. Its translation: CASSPDRAYEQYF.

The chain uses TRBV6-6 and TRBJ2-7; tentatively, D is TRBD1 (6 bases). The V gene lost 10 bases and the J gene lost 7 bases, with 23 bases spanning the gap. The CDR3 extends over 14 amino acids. Germline CDR1 MNHNY, CDR2 SVGAGI (reference sequence). The chain's CDR3 is CATQRGSQGQEQYF. DNA of the CDR3: TGTGCCACCCAACGTGGCTCACAGGGTCAGGAGCAGTACTTC.

The V gene is TRBV27, the J gene TRBJ1-1; D unclear. V was trimmed by 5 bases and J by 7 bases, leaving 20 bases between them. Germline CDR1 MNHEY, CDR2 SMNVEV (reference sequence). The CDR3 sequence is 15 residues long. The CDR3 loop is CASSPTGGGLREAFF. The CDR3 DNA reads as TGTGCCAGCAGTCCCACGGGAGGAGGGCTACGTGAAGCTTTCTTT.

The chain links TRBV19 to TRBJ1-2; 10 nucleotides agree with TRBD1. CDR3 length: 15 amino acids. CDR1 LNHDA and CDR2 SQIVND come from the germline V gene (reference sequence). With 1 base clipped from V and 7 bases from J, the junction kept 6 bases outside the gene matches. The CDR3 here is CASSIGGQGVSGYTF. Here the CDR3 DNA reads TGTGCCAGTAGTATAGGTGGACAGGGGGTTTCTGGCTACACCTTC.

The chain couples TRBV7-9 to TRBJ2-4; weak D call: TRBD1 (5 bases). The V gene's germline CDR1 is SEHNR and CDR2 FQNEAQ (reference sequence). This CDR3 is built from 16 residues. V dropped 5 bases and J dropped 0 bases, with 14 bases sitting between them. The CDR3 DNA sequence: TGTGCCAGCAGCCCCCAAGCAGGGCTAGCCAAAAACATTCAGTACTTC. Protein product: CASSPQAGLAKNIQYF.

In its sample, this clone was seen once. The chain couples TRBV25-1 to TRBJ2-1; TRBD2 is a possible D gene (5 bases). The CDR3 consists of 16 residues. V lost 3 bases and J 1 base, leaving 13 bases between the germline ends. Germline V CDR1 and CDR2: MGHDK, SYGVNS. The CDR3 sequence is CASSDLVGLSYNEQFF. In DNA, the CDR3 is TGTGCCAGCAGTGATCTAGTTGGACTTTCCTACAATGAGCAGTTCTTC.

This chain links TRBV2 with TRBJ1-3, with D possibly matching TRBD1 (5 bases). Trimming stripped 6 bases from V and 4 bases from J, with 13 bases between. Looked up from germline, CDR1 is SNHLY and CDR2 is FYNNEI. The CDR3 spans 14 residues. CDR3: CASSEAGFGNTIYF. In DNA form, the CDR3 reads TGTGCCAGCAGCGAGGCAGGGTTCGGAAACACCATATATTTT.

CDR3 region: CASSQGRAWYTEAFF. Written as DNA, the CDR3 is TGTGCCAGCAGCCAAGGGAGGGCTTGGTACACTGAAGCTTTCTTT. The chain joins TRBV14 to TRBJ1-1; D is undetermined. The germline V and J ends were trimmed by 1 base and 3 bases, with 12 bases remaining between them. This CDR3 spans 15 amino acids. CDR1 and CDR2 from the germline V gene are SGHDN and FVKESK.

The genes are TRBV10-1 and TRBJ1-2, with 7 bases identical to TRBD1. Trimming at V came to 2 bases and at J to 5 bases, leaving 8 bases not matched to a gene. This CDR3 spans 15 amino acids. The germline V gene has CDR1 WNHNN and CDR2 SYGVQD (reference sequence). CDR3 nucleotide sequence: TGCGCCAGCAGTGAGCCTGACAGGGTAGGATATGGCTACACCTTC. It specifies CASSEPDRVGYGYTF.

The chain combines TRBV28 with TRBJ2-1; 11 bases agree with TRBD2. Germline lookup yields CDR1 MDHEN and CDR2 SYDVKM. Trimming took 6 bases from V and 7 from J; bases not matched to a gene: 8. The CDR3 length is 15 residues. The CDR3 is CASSLSGRGVNEQFF. As DNA, the CDR3 is TGTGCCAGCAGCCTTAGCGGGAGGGGAGTTAATGAGCAGTTCTTC.

The chain joins TRBV6-2 or TRBV6-3 to TRBJ2-3; TRBD2 matches at 7 bases. After removal of 4 bases from V and 8 bases from J, the junction contained 12 bases not matched to a gene. Germline V lookup: CDR1 MNHEY, CDR2 SVGEGT. The CDR3 runs 15 residues. Written as DNA, the CDR3 is TGTGCCAGCAGTTGGGCTCGGGGGGAGGTGGGTACGCAGTATTTT. Translated: CASSWARGEVGTQYF.

The chain couples TRBV19 to TRBJ1-1; possible D gene TRBD1, 5 bases. The CDR3 sequence is 12 residues long. Per germline, CDR1 LNHDA and CDR2 SQIVND (reference sequence). V was pared by 6 bases and J by 5 bases, with 10 bases between. CDR3 loop: CASRGLETEAFF. As DNA, the CDR3 is TGTGCCAGTAGGGGACTGGAGACTGAAGCTTTCTTT.

This clone was counted once. The chain recombines TRBV29-1 with TRBJ2-1; 16 bases are shared with TRBD2. V was pared by 6 bases and J by 4 bases, with 3 bases of the junction left unmatched. The CDR3 is 15 amino acids. Per germline, CDR1 SQVTM and CDR2 ANQGSEA. The CDR3 spells CSVGTSGGAYNEQFF. The CDR3 bases are TGCAGCGTCGGGACTAGCGGGGGGGCTTACAATGAGCAGTTCTTC.

This clone was detected once. The rearrangement uses TRBV29-1 and TRBJ2-1; 7 nucleotides agree with TRBD2. Germline V CDR1 and CDR2: SQVTM, ANQGSEA. The CDR3 spans 16 residues. J was trimmed by 7 bases and V by 7 bases; bases with no gene match: 19. The CDR3 sequence: CSANLGGTFGENEQFF. The CDR3 coding sequence is TGCAGCGCCAACTTGGGAGGGACCTTCGGGGAGAATGAGCAGTTCTTC.

V and J are TRBV4-1 and TRBJ1-4, with D possibly TRBD1 on 6 matching bases. Trimming removed 6 bases at V and 0 bases at J, with 11 bases between. This CDR3 region has 15 residues. The germline gives CDR1 MGHRA, CDR2 YSYEKL. The CDR3 region has the DNA TGCGCCAGCAGGTACACAGGGTCAACTAATGAAAAACTGTTTTTT. Translation gives CASRYTGSTNEKLFF.